The rows below give T cell receptor beta chains drawn from one sample of a study of T cells after yellow fever vaccination. MiXCR, run by TCRdb on the 5' RACE reads, gives a single entry per CDR3 protein. The table shows about 110,000 distinct CDR3 sequences, with roughly 8.4% occurring only once. Sequenced material: CD8+ T cells sorted from PBMCs, taken 45 days after the yellow fever booster vaccination. Receptor source: a man younger than 45 who received the YFV17D yellow fever vaccine. CDR3s include the opening cysteine and the closing phenylalanine or tryptophan. D genes are given only for firm matches. Where a row states a size, it is once, few, many or the class of an expanded clone; other rows omit it.

>16|TRBJ2-5|few|TRBD2|TRBV6-1
CASSPTSGPYQETQYF
TGTGCCAGCAGTCCGACTAGCGGTCCGTACCAAGAGACCCAGTACTTC
>17|TRBJ2-7|many|TRBD1|TRBV29-1
CSVEGLGIGQEGYEQYF
TGCAGCGTTGAGGGGCTCGGTATAGGACAGGAAGGCTACGAGCAGTACTTC
>12|TRBJ2-5|many|NA|TRBV11-2
CASSLTQETQYF
TGTGCCAGCAGCTTAACCCAAGAGACCCAGTACTTC
>15|TRBJ2-1|many|NA|TRBV9
CASSAPYSGDNEQFF
TGTGCCAGCAGCGCCCCCTACAGTGGGGACAATGAGCAGTTCTTC
>14|TRBJ2-7|many|TRBD2|TRBV2
CASRSGSGTYEQYF
TGTGCCAGCAGGAGTGGTAGCGGGACCTACGAGCAGTACTTC
>16|TRBJ2-1|many|NA|TRBV4-3
CASSPLADSSYNEQFF
TGCGCCAGCAGCCCCTTAGCGGATAGCTCCTACAATGAGCAGTTCTTC
>11|TRBJ1-1|many|NA|TRBV6-6
CAGSDGGEAFF
TGTGCCGGCTCCGACGGGGGTGAAGCTTTCTTT
>14|TRBJ2-7|few|TRBD2|TRBV4-2
CASSPQTSGYEQYF
TGTGCCAGCAGCCCTCAGACTAGCGGTTACGAGCAGTACTTC
>16|TRBJ2-1|few|TRBD2|TRBV15
CATSRARAREGNEQFF
TGTGCCACCAGCAGAGCTAGGGCAAGGGAGGGCAATGAGCAGTTCTTC
>16|TRBJ2-7|few|TRBD2|TRBV4-2
CASSRGIGGGPREQYF
TGTGCCAGCAGCCGGGGTATCGGGGGGGGGCCTCGGGAGCAGTACTTC
>14|TRBJ2-7|NA|TRBD2|TRBV28
CASTRLAGGNEQYF
TGTGCCAGCACGCGGCTAGCGGGAGGTAACGAGCAGTACTTC
>14|TRBJ2-7|many|TRBD2|TRBV15
CATSSGLAGDEQYF
TGTGCCACCAGCTCTGGACTAGCGGGCGACGAGCAGTACTTC